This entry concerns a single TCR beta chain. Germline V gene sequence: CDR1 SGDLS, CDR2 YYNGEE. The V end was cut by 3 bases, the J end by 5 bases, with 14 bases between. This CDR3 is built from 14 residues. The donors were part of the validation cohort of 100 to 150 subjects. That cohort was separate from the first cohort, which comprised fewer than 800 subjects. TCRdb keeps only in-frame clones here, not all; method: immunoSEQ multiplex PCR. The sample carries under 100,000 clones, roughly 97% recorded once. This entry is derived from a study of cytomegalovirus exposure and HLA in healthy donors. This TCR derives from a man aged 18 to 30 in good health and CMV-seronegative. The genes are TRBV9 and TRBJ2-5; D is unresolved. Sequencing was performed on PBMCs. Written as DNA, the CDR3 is TGTGCCAGCAGCGCACCCTCTGGTAGTGAGACCCAGTACTTC. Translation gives CASSAPSGSETQYF. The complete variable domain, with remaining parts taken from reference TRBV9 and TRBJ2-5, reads DSGVTQTPKHLITATGQRVTLRCSPRSGDLSVYWYQQSLDQGLQFLIQYYNGEERAKGNILERFSAQQFPDLHSELNLSSLELGDSALYFCASSAPSGSETQYFGPGTRLLVL.